This TCR beta chain was captured in a study of T cells in localized non-small cell lung cancer. TCRdb's table, derived via immunoSEQ multiplex PCR, lists solely in-frame clones and lacks some. Of 950 to 1,100 clones detected, less than 25% appear once; the ten largest clones hold around 12%. This clone ranks as medium-sized. The sample here was normal lung tissue next to the tumor, taken before any cancer treatment. This clonotype was obtained from a male donor older than 55 with stage III squamous cell lung carcinoma.

The CDR3 loop is CASSGTGYVSGNTIYF. Here the CDR3 DNA reads TGTGCCAGCAGTGGAACAGGGTATGTTTCTGGAAACACCATATATTTT. The chain uses TRBV6-8 and TRBJ1-3; a weak D match, TRBD1 (6 bases). CDR1 is MNHGY, CDR2 SAAAGT, per germline. Trimming removed 5 bases at V and 1 base at J, with 15 bases between. This CDR3 region has 16 residues.